A selection of T cell receptor beta chains follows, all from one sample in a study of CXCR3-negative and CXCR3-positive naive CD8 T cells. Each CDR3 protein gets one entry in TCRdb, which reprocessed the 5' RACE reads and gives no DNA. The listing records about 50,000 distinct CDR3 sequences. Sample: naive CXCR3+ CD8+ T cells from blood. Receptors originate from a human donor in good health. Some clones in this sample may be carry-over from other donors' samples. The CDR3 runs from the conserved cysteine through the conserved F or W. The size entry is marked missing in some rows and otherwise reads once, few, many or a size class.

J,size,V,CDR3
TRBJ2-1,.,TRBV10-3,CAISAPYNEQFF
TRBJ2-7,.,TRBV28,CASIPVQGALYEQYF
TRBJ1-1,.,TRBV20-1,CSARAGQGEAGTEAFF
TRBJ2-5,.,TRBV6-6,CASSYSTGIGGETQYF
TRBJ2-1,.,TRBV7-3,CASSPMGERDEQFF
TRBJ2-7,.,TRBV5-6,CASSYLSYEQYF
TRBJ2-7,.,TRBV29-1,CSVVQTYEQYF
TRBJ2-1,.,TRBV28,CASSPQKGLLYNEQFF
TRBJ2-7,.,TRBV28,CASTLRGIGYEQYF
TRBJ2-2,medium-sized,TRBV11-3,CASSLLPDTGELFF
TRBJ2-5,.,TRBV7-6,CASSSNRKETQYF